This T cell receptor beta chain was sequenced for a study of T cell repertoires in cytomegalovirus infection. TCRdb reprocessed the reads with MiXCR, giving one entry per CDR3 protein. The table includes approximately 400,000 distinct CDR3 sequences, approximately 31% detected once. Study-level points and caveats: HLA-C-restricted CMV clonotypes gave the most frequent clonotype in two of eight donors.

This CDR3 has 13 amino acids. Between the trimmed V and J ends, which lost 10 bases and 8 bases, there was a span of 15 bases. The germline V gene encodes CDR1 SNHLY and CDR2 FYNNEI. This clonotype has just one count. What it recognizes is unknown. V gene TRBV2 combines with J gene TRBJ1-6, with a possible D match to TRBD1 (6 bases). The receptor comes from a human donor in good health (CMV status not recorded). Some clones in this sample may be carry-over from other donors' samples. The specimen sequenced was PBMCs. CDR3 sequence: CATGQLGYSPLHF. Written as DNA, the CDR3 is TGTGCCACAGGACAGTTGGGATATTCACCCCTCCACTTT.